This TCR beta chain was retrieved from a study of T cell responses to AZD1222 COVID-19 vaccine. In the case of this clone: Its matching antigen is unknown.

The repertoire was sequenced with immunoSEQ multiplex PCR; TCRdb's copy has only in-frame clones and lacks some. The table has more than 75,000 clones, less than 95% seen once. General study points: The repertoires were collected only after the peak T cell response. Spike was spanned by vaccine-associated CD4 TCRs, with dominance at 160-218 and 743-854. Mostly white British, mostly female donors; authors suggested clonal diversity may be underestimated.

Sequencing used peripheral blood, obtained 28 days after the second AZD1222 dose. The clonotype originates from an adult who received the AZD1222 COVID-19 vaccine.

DNA for the CDR3: TGTGCCAGCTCACCACAGCGGGCCTCCTACGAGCAGTACTTC. Encoded protein: CASSPQRASYEQYF. The chain carries TRBV18 and TRBJ2-7; TRBD2 is a possible D gene (6 bases). Trimming pared 1 base from V and 0 bases from J, leaving 7 bases between. This CDR3 contains 14 residues. Germline V gives CDR1 KGHSH, CDR2 LQKENI. The full variable domain, with the rest looked up from reference TRBV18 and TRBJ2-7, is NAGVMQNPRHLVRRRGQEARLRCSPMKGHSHVYWYRQLPEEGLKFMVYLQKENIIDESGMPKERFSAEFPKEGPSILRIQQVVRGDSAAYFCASSPQRASYEQYFGPGTRLTVT.